Shown below are 12 T cell receptor beta chains from a single sample sequenced in a study of response to subunit inactivated influenza vaccine. TCRdb itself ran the RT-PCR reads through MiXCR, one entry per CDR3 protein. Among around 490,000 distinct CDR3 sequences listed, approximately 7.1% were seen once. Material: PBMCs from blood, obtained 23 to 25 months after vaccination. Receptors originate from a man aged 45 to 75 who received an inactivated influenza vaccine.

This clonotype showed up just a few times. The rearrangement links TRBV25-1 to TRBJ2-5; TRBD2 matches at 7 bases. With 1 base clipped from V and 5 bases from J, the junction kept 4 bases outside the gene matches. The germline V gene has CDR1 MGHDK and CDR2 SYGVNS. This CDR3 contains 14 residues. CDR3 region: CASSEFGEGETQYF. The DNA of the CDR3 is TGTGCCAGCAGTGAATTTGGGGAGGGTGAGACCCAGTACTTC.

This clonotype was seen at least ten times. The J gene is TRBJ1-1, the V gene TRBV5-1; a weak D match, TRBD1 (5 bases). V was clipped by 3 bases and J by 7 bases, with 13 bases between them. The germline V gene has CDR1 SGHRS and CDR2 YFSETQ. CDR3 length: 13 amino acids. CDR3 in amino acids: CASSSQGVSEAFF. The CDR3 DNA follows: TGCGCCAGCAGCTCCCAAGGGGTCAGTGAAGCTTTCTTT.

This clonotype was counted between two and nine times. The CDR3, as DNA: TGCAGTGCTAGCCCGGGGGGCCAAGAGACCCAGTACTTC. This gives the protein CSASPGGQETQYF. This chain links TRBV20-1 with TRBJ2-5; 7 bases line up with TRBD2. CDR3 size: 13 residues. V lost 3 bases and J lost 1; bases outside the gene matches: 2. Germline V lookup: CDR1 DFQATT, CDR2 SNEGSKA (reference sequence).

The V call is TRBV5-1, the J call TRBJ2-5, with D maybe TRBD2 (6 bases). The CDR3 contains 14 residues. Deletions cut 3 bases from V and 5 bases from J, with 14 bases between. CDR1 and CDR2 (germline): SGHRS, YFSETQ. CDR3 DNA: TGCGCCAGCAGCTCGATGACAGCGGGTGAGACCCAGTACTTC. Its translation: CASSSMTAGETQYF. The full variable domain, completed using reference TRBV5-1 and TRBJ2-5, is KAGVTQTPRYLIKTRGQQVTLSCSPISGHRSVSWYQQTPGQGLQFLFEYFSETQRNKGNFPGRFSGRQFSNSRSEMNVSTLELGDSALYLCASSSMTAGETQYFGPGTRLLVL.

This clonotype has at least ten counts. The rearrangement joins TRBV20-1 to TRBJ1-1; D is unclear. Trimming removed 2 bases at V and 8 bases at J, with 9 bases between. The CDR3 runs 11 residues. Germline CDR1 and CDR2: DFQATT and SNEGSKA (reference sequence). The CDR3 bases are TGCAGTGCTAGAAAAGGCTTGGAAGCTTTCTTT. Encoded protein: CSARKGLEAFF.

This clonotype showed up just a few times. This sequence joins TRBV5-1 and TRBJ2-7; no clear D. CDR3 length: 13 amino acids. CDR1 is SGHRS, CDR2 YFSETQ, per germline. V was clipped by 0 bases and J by 2 bases, with 6 bases between them. This CDR3 is CASSLGYAYEQYF. For the CDR3, the DNA is TGCGCCAGCAGCTTGGGATATGCCTACGAGCAGTACTTC.

This rearrangement joins TRBV4-2 to TRBJ2-2; D remains unclear. The germline gives CDR1 LGHNA, CDR2 YNFKEQ. Trimming stripped 1 base from V and 6 bases from J, with 12 bases between. The CDR3 has 15 residues. CDR3 region: CASSQVSMAAGELFF. The CDR3 DNA sequence: TGTGCCAGCAGCCAAGTGAGCATGGCCGCCGGGGAGCTGTTTTTT.

The chain employs TRBV6-1 and TRBJ2-6, with D possibly matching TRBD2 (5 bases). Germline V CDR1 and CDR2: MNHNS, SASEGT. CDR3 length equals 16 residues. V lost 5 bases and J 4 bases, leaving 15 bases between the germline ends. The CDR3 region is CASSLPPGTGANVLTF. CDR3 coding DNA: TGTGCCAGCAGTCTCCCGCCGGGAACCGGGGCCAACGTCCTGACTTTC.

This chain links TRBV5-1 with TRBJ1-2; D not certain. V shed 5 bases and J shed 0 bases, with 5 bases lying between them. This CDR3 comprises 12 residues. Germline V gene data show CDR1 as SGHRS and CDR2 as YFSETQ. CDR3 sequence (DNA): TGCGCCAGCAGGGCGACTAACTATGGCTACACCTTC. Translation: CASRATNYGYTF.

This clonotype has more than one count but fewer than ten. V and J are TRBV7-9 and TRBJ2-3; D not resolved. In germline, CDR1 is SEHNR, CDR2 FQNEAQ (reference sequence). The CDR3 is 13 residues long. V lost 6 bases to trimming and J lost 4 bases, with 11 bases between them. The DNA of the CDR3 is TGTGCCAGCAGTCTCTGGGATCCAGATACGCAGTATTTT. It translates to CASSLWDPDTQYF.

The chain uses TRBV5-5 and TRBJ1-5; possible D gene TRBD1, 5 bases. CDR1 is SGHKS and CDR2 is YYEKEE in the germline V gene (reference sequence). The CDR3 spans 16 residues. Trimming cost V 0 bases and J 10 bases, with 20 bases left between them. DNA of the CDR3: TGTGCCAGCAGCTTGGAGGCCCGGGGCCGCCAATCACCCCAGCATTTT. Its protein is CASSLEARGRQSPQHF.

V is TRBV10-3 and J is TRBJ1-6; 8 bases are a match to TRBD1. This CDR3 comprises 14 residues. The trim removed 2 bases at V and 10 bases at J, leaving 4 bases unmatched. Germline V gene sequence: CDR1 ENHRY, CDR2 SYGVKD. In DNA, the CDR3 is TGTGCCATCAGTGAGCTCGACAGGGGCTCACCCCTCCACTTT. Encoded protein: CAISELDRGSPLHF.